This TCR beta chain was profiled in a study of identical twins. TCRdb reanalysed the 5' RACE reads using MiXCR and keeps one entry per CDR3 protein. The sample shows fewer than 250,000 distinct CDR3 sequences, around 10% of them seen only once. This clonotype was counted ten times or more. This TCR derives from a woman under 30 in good health. The specimen sequenced was memory (CD45RO+) T cells sorted from blood.

The CDR3 region is CSVEVAKNIQYF. The CDR3 DNA sequence: TGCAGCGTTGAGGTAGCCAAAAACATTCAGTACTTC. The V and J genes are TRBV29-1 and TRBJ2-4; unclear D gene. This CDR3 has 12 residues. CDR1 is SQVTM, CDR2 ANQGSEA, per germline. V lost 3 bases and J lost 0, with 3 bases in between.